Listed below are T cell receptor beta chains from one sample, sequenced in a study of vaccination effects on CD4 cells after COVID-19. These receptors have no known antigen. Data came from immunoSEQ multiplex PCR; TCRdb stores just in-frame clones and leaves some out. The data show about 40,000 clones, 65% to 75% seen once. Sequenced material: CD4+ T cells from PBMCs cultured without peptide, taken after COVID-19 vaccination. The receptors come from a human donor who received a COVID-19 vaccine. Each CDR3 is given with its conserved first and last residue. The D gene is left open where the match is weak. Expanded clones are given a class, and other clones once, few, many or no size at all.

few	TRBV7-9	TRBJ1-6	.	CASSLGPRSSPLHF	TGTGCCAGCAGCTTAGGGCCGCGTTCGTCACCCCTCCACTTT
once	TRBV15	TRBJ2-1	.	CATSRDLGAVVHEQFF	TGTGCCACCAGCAGAGATCTAGGGGCGGTAGTACATGAGCAGTTCTTC
few	TRBV7-9	TRBJ2-1	TRBD1	CASSPAGTGLGEQFF	TGTGCCAGCAGCCCTGCCGGGACAGGGCTCGGTGAGCAGTTCTTC
few	TRBV19	TRBJ1-1	.	CATLRFTEAFF	TGTGCCACCCTCCGTTTCACTGAAGCTTTCTTT
once	TRBV10-2	TRBJ1-5	TRBD1	CASRAGTENQPQHF	TGCGCCAGCAGAGCCGGGACAGAAAATCAGCCCCAGCATTTT
.	TRBV5-1	TRBJ1-4	.	CASSLVPNEKLFF	TGCGCCAGCAGCTTGGTCCCTAATGAAAAACTGTTTTTT
.	TRBV5-1	TRBJ2-1	TRBD2	CASSLASGASTYNEQFF	TGCGCCAGCAGCTTGGCAAGCGGGGCGAGTACCTACAATGAGCAGTTCTTC
.	TRBV7-9	TRBJ1-1	.	CASSLGGGRGTEAFF	TGTGCCAGCAGCTTAGGCGGGGGGCGAGGGACTGAAGCTTTCTTT
.	TRBV5-1	TRBJ2-1	.	CASSLTDYEQFF	TGCGCCAGCAGCTTGACAGATTATGAGCAGTTCTTC
.	TRBV5-1	TRBJ2-1	TRBD2	CASSLGSSGGNEQFF	TGCGCCAGCAGCTTAGGGTCTAGCGGGGGGAATGAGCAGTTCTTC
.	TRBV27	TRBJ1-2	.	CASSFSNSFNNYGYTF	TGTGCCAGCAGTTTTTCGAACAGTTTTAATAACTATGGCTACACCTTC
few	TRBV7-9	TRBJ1-2	.	CASSPIAEQDTF	TGTGCCAGCAGTCCAATAGCGGAGCAGGACACCTTC
.	TRBV3-1/TRBV3-2	TRBJ1-2	TRBD1	CASSQEATGGSYGYTF	TGTGCCAGCAGCCAAGAAGCGACAGGGGGCTCCTATGGCTACACCTTC
.	TRBV6-5	TRBJ2-5	.	CASSDRLAQYF	TGTGCCAGCAGCGACCGTTTGGCCCAGTACTTC
few	TRBV10-2	TRBJ2-7	TRBD1	CASGTGGLPYEQYF	TGCGCCAGCGGGACAGGGGGTTTGCCGTACGAGCAGTACTTC
.	TRBV6-1	TRBJ2-5	.	CASSEGSRPGRLVYF	TGTGCCAGCAGTGAAGGATCAAGACCGGGACGGCTTGTGTACTTC
few	TRBV5-1	TRBJ1-6	TRBD1	CASSLKGQGGSPLHF	TGCGCCAGCAGCTTGAAGGGACAGGGGGGTTCACCCCTCCACTTT
.	TRBV19	TRBJ1-4	.	CASTLGRANEKLFF	TGTGCCAGTACCTTAGGCAGGGCGAATGAAAAACTGTTTTTT
few	TRBV29-1	TRBJ1-2	.	CSVGDSNYGYTF	TGCAGCGTTGGGGACTCAAACTATGGCTACACCTTC
.	TRBV27	TRBJ1-6	.	CASSLLPPSGRESPLHF	TGTGCCAGCAGTCTCCTTCCCCCCTCGGGACGAGAATCACCCCTCCACTTT
.	TRBV6-6	TRBJ2-1	TRBD2	CASRGLAGVQVNEQFF	TGTGCCAGCAGAGGACTAGCGGGGGTCCAGGTAAATGAGCAGTTCTTC
.	TRBV11-3	TRBJ2-5	TRBD1	CASSTRQGVEQETQYF	TGTGCCAGCAGCACCCGACAGGGGGTGGAACAAGAGACCCAGTACTTC
few	TRBV5-1	TRBJ2-7	.	CASSPENTRSHEQYF	TGCGCCAGCAGCCCGGAAAATACTAGGAGCCACGAGCAGTACTTC
.	TRBV18	TRBJ1-5	.	CASSPRGAPNRGQPQHF	TGTGCCAGCTCACCAAGGGGGGCCCCCAATAGAGGACAGCCCCAGCATTTT
.	TRBV2	TRBJ1-6	.	CASSGEGGNRNSPLHF	TGTGCCAGCAGTGGGGAGGGAGGGAATCGTAATTCACCCCTCCACTTT
.	TRBV11-2	TRBJ2-5	.	CASSFGGPGETQYF	TGTGCCAGCAGCTTTGGGGGGCCGGGGGAGACCCAGTACTTC
few	TRBV19	TRBJ2-7	.	CARTSYEQYF	TGTGCCAGGACTAGCTACGAGCAGTACTTC
.	TRBV5-4	TRBJ2-7	.	CASSAAGAYEQYF	TGTGCCAGCAGCGCAGCAGGGGCCTACGAGCAGTACTTC
few	TRBV7-9	TRBJ1-6	.	CASSPSGGRPPLHF	TGTGCCAGCAGCCCCTCCGGGGGGCGACCACCCCTCCACTTT
.	TRBV19	TRBJ2-6	.	CASSRGRAYSGANVLTF	TGTGCCAGTAGTAGGGGTAGGGCGTACTCTGGGGCCAACGTCCTGACTTTC
.	TRBV18	TRBJ1-5	.	CASSLGPEPQHF	TGTGCCAGCTCACTTGGGCCCGAGCCCCAGCATTTT
.	TRBV19	TRBJ2-6	.	CASSVSGANVLTF	TGTGCCAGTAGCGTCTCTGGGGCCAACGTCCTGACTTTC
.	TRBV6-5	TRBJ2-5	.	CASSPGETQYF	TGTGCCAGCAGCCCCGGGGAGACCCAGTACTTC
few	TRBV5-4	TRBJ2-2	TRBD2	CASSRPGLAGGPSTGELFF	TGTGCCAGCAGCAGGCCGGGACTAGCGGGAGGGCCGAGCACCGGGGAGCTGTTTTTT
.	TRBV2	TRBJ1-1	TRBD1	CASSFPTGGFTEAFF	TGTGCCAGCAGTTTCCCTACAGGGGGATTTACTGAAGCTTTCTTT
.	TRBV3-1/TRBV3-2	TRBJ1-3	TRBD1	CASSQAHRGHSGNTIYF	TGTGCCAGCAGCCAAGCCCACAGGGGCCACTCTGGAAACACCATATATTTT
.	TRBV20-1	TRBJ2-1	TRBD1	CSASHTGGNEQFF	TGCAGTGCTAGTCATACAGGGGGCAATGAGCAGTTCTTC
.	TRBV7-9	TRBJ1-3	.	CASSFAGNTIYF	TGTGCCAGCAGCTTCGCTGGAAACACCATATATTTT
.	TRBV24-1	TRBJ2-7	TRBD2	CATRVYRAGGRCEQYF	TGTGCCACCCGAGTGTATCGAGCGGGAGGAAGATGCGAGCAGTACTTC
.	TRBV5-1	TRBJ2-5	.	CASSSVVKETQYF	TGCGCCAGCAGCTCGGTTGTCAAAGAGACCCAGTACTTC
.	TRBV20-1	TRBJ1-2	.	CSAAGSYGYTF	TGCAGTGCTGCGGGGTCCTATGGCTACACCTTC
.	TRBV4-1	TRBJ2-1	TRBD1	CASSQPGQGVRNEQFF	TGCGCCAGCAGCCAGCCGGGACAGGGAGTCCGGAATGAGCAGTTCTTC
.	TRBV28	TRBJ1-1	.	CASSLGGMNTEAFF	TGTGCCAGCAGTTTAGGGGGAATGAACACTGAAGCTTTCTTT
.	TRBV7-9	TRBJ2-2	.	CASSFSWKDTGELFF	TGTGCCAGCAGCTTTAGCTGGAAGGACACCGGGGAGCTGTTTTTT
.	TRBV7-8	TRBJ2-5	TRBD2	CASSFTLLAGGLGETQYF	TGTGCCAGCAGCTTCACGCTACTAGCGGGGGGGCTGGGGGAGACCCAGTACTTC